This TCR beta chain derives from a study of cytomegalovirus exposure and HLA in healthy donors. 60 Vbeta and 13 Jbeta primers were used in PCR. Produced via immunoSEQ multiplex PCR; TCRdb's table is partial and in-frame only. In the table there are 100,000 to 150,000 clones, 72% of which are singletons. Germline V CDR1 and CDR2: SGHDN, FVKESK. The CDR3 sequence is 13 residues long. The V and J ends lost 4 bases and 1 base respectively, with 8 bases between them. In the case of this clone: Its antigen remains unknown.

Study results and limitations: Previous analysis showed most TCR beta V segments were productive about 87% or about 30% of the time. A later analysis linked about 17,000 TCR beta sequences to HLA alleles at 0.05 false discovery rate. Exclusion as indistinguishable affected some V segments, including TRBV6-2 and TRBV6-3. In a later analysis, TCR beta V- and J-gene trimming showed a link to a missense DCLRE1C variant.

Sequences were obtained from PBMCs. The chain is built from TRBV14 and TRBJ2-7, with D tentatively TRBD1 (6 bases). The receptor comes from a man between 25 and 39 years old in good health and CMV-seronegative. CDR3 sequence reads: CASSPQGSYEQYF. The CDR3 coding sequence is TGTGCCAGCAGCCCCCAGGGGTCCTACGAGCAGTACTTC.